This T cell receptor beta chain was identified during a study of T cells in Graves' hyperthyroidism and ophthalmopathy. TCR beta CDR3 region amplification was performed from RNA transcripts. The HTBI set primed first-round TCR CDR3 RT-PCR. TCRdb called the multiplex PCR reads again in MiXCR, with one record for every CDR3 protein. The data hold about 680,000 distinct CDR3 sequences, with over 35% observed a single time. Patients with uncontrolled infections, other autoimmune diseases, pregnancy or lactation were excluded. The study, taken as a whole, reports: Ophthalmopathy cases were set apart from stable hyperthyroidism by a 13 V-J model.

With respect to this clonotype: What it binds is unknown. One junction end does not reproduce the germline sequence, and a read error may be involved.

The sequenced material came from blood. The receptor was derived from a woman aged 40-49 years with Graves' hyperthyroidism.

In nucleotides, the CDR3 is TGCGCCAGCAGCCCTCCCGGGACAGGGGTTAGCGAGCAGTACTTC. Amino acid sequence: CASSPPGTGVSEQYF. The chain employs TRBV7-2 and TRBJ2-7, with 10 bases aligning to TRBD1. From germline, CDR1 is SGHTA and CDR2 FQGNSA. The CDR3 has 15 amino acids.